This T cell receptor beta chain was sequenced during a study of technical replicates of blood from a few donors. Trimming stripped 6 bases from V and 1 base from J, with 18 bases between. The CDR3 is 16 amino acids. Germline V gene sequence: CDR1 MGHDK, CDR2 SYGVNS. Data came from immunoSEQ multiplex PCR; TCRdb stores just in-frame clones and leaves some out. The profile shows fewer than 100,000 clones, 95% to 98% of them singletons. V gene TRBV25-1 combines with J gene TRBJ1-1; tentative D call: TRBD1 (5 bases). Sequencing was done on a sample of T cells isolated from PBMCs. The sequence came from a human donor in good health. The CDR3 DNA sequence: TGTGCCAGCAGCTTCCAGAGCGACAGCCGGAACACTGAAGCTTTCTTT. Its translation is CASSFQSDSRNTEAFF.